The sequence of this T cell receptor (beta chain) was determined in a study of shared clonotypes between healthy human individuals. Looking at the study overall: Aged between 18 and 49, the donors were two women and a few men.

The V gene lost 4 bases and the J gene lost 3 bases, with 13 bases spanning the gap. In germline, CDR1 is SGHRS, CDR2 YFSETQ. The CDR3 has 15 residues. Data came from immunoSEQ multiplex PCR; TCRdb stores just in-frame clones and leaves some out. The sample lists some 1,400,000 clones, roughly 96% occurring once. The sample comprised naive CD4+ T cells sorted from blood. The subset here: CD45RA+ positively selected. This TCR was recovered from a man aged 25 to 40 in good health. The chain employs TRBV5-1 and TRBJ2-2; D may be TRBD2 (6 bases). The CDR3 spells CASSLMGGYTGELFF. CDR3 DNA: TGCGCCAGCAGCCTCATGGGGGGATACACCGGGGAGCTGTTTTTT.